The T cell receptor beta chain described here comes from a study of T cell responses to AZD1222 COVID-19 vaccine. Assay: immunoSEQ multiplex PCR; the TCRdb copy retains only in-frame clones and omits some. The sample contains nearly 95,000 clones, 90% of which appear only once. This clone was seen just once. Germline V gene data show CDR1 as SGHNT and CDR2 as YYREEE (reference sequence). CDR3 length equals 15 residues. Trimming took 3 bases from V and 6 from J; bases not matched to a gene: 9. The rearrangement links TRBV5-4 to TRBJ2-7; 10 positions agree with TRBD1. The source of this sequence is an adult in good health. The sample was peripheral blood, taken on day 0 of AZD1222 vaccination. CDR3: CASSSQGQGSGEQYF. For the CDR3, the DNA is TGTGCCAGCAGCTCCCAGGGACAGGGGTCGGGCGAGCAGTACTTC.